These 8 T cell receptor beta chains were sequenced from one sample in a study of T cell changes during pregnancy in multiple sclerosis. Method: immunoSEQ multiplex PCR; TCRdb's copy keeps in-frame clones and lacks some. The sample lists some 60,000 clones; 90% were seen once. The sample consisted of peripheral blood, taken in the first trimester of pregnancy. These receptors came from a female donor in good health, enrolled as a control in a pregnancy study.

V gene TRBV27 combines with J gene TRBJ2-1; possibly TRBD2 for D (5 bases). CDR1 is MNHEY, CDR2 SMNVEV, per germline (reference sequence). Deletions cut 6 bases from V and 7 bases from J, with 22 bases between. The CDR3 contains 16 residues. The chain's CDR3 is CASSPSLQRTLNEQFF. In DNA form, the CDR3 reads TGTGCCAGCAGCCCTTCTCTCCAGCGGACCTTAAATGAGCAGTTCTTC.

The V gene is TRBV2, the J gene TRBJ1-1, with D possibly matching TRBD1 (6 bases). Between the trimmed V and J ends, which lost 5 bases and 0 bases, there was a span of 10 bases. This CDR3 is 14 amino acids long. Germline CDR1 is SNHLY and CDR2 is FYNNEI. CDR3 in DNA: TGTGCCAGCAGTCAGGGACACATGAACACTGAAGCTTTCTTT. It is translated as CASSQGHMNTEAFF.

The rearrangement links TRBV6-5 to TRBJ1-3; no firm D call. In germline, CDR1 is MNHEY, CDR2 SVGAGI. This CDR3 is 14 amino acids long. Deletions cut 8 bases from V and 3 bases from J, with 14 bases between. The CDR3 DNA sequence: TGTGCCAGCCGAGGAGGGCTCAGTGGAAACACCATATATTTT. Translating gives CASRGGLSGNTIYF.

The chain recombines TRBV6-1 with TRBJ2-5; 7 nucleotides match TRBD2. Germline V lookup: CDR1 MNHNS, CDR2 SASEGT. V trimming: 7 bases; J trimming: 7 bases; junction bases outside the gene matches: 6. This CDR3 region has 12 residues. CDR3 protein: CASMNGGWTQYF. CDR3 nucleotides: TGTGCCAGCATGAACGGGGGGTGGACCCAGTACTTC.

This clone was counted once. The CDR3 DNA is TGTGCCAGCAGCAGAACTAGCGGCCCCTACGAGCAGTACTTC. It encodes CASSRTSGPYEQYF. This chain joins TRBV7-9 and TRBJ2-7, with 8 nucleotides matching TRBD2. V lost 5 bases and J lost 2; bases outside the gene matches: 5. The CDR3 contains 14 residues. Germline V gene lookup returns CDR1 SEHNR and CDR2 FQNEAQ (reference sequence).

The chain recombines TRBV9 with TRBJ1-1, with a possible D match to TRBD1 (5 bases). Trimming shortened V by 6 bases and J by 7 bases, and 10 bases separated the two germline ends. The CDR3 is 11 amino acids. Germline V gene lookup returns CDR1 SGDLS and CDR2 YYNGEE. The CDR3 DNA reads as TGTGCCAGCAAGGAGGGGAGTGAAGCTTTCTTT. Translating it yields CASKEGSEAFF.

The chain joins TRBV20-1 to TRBJ2-7; D call uncertain. Germline CDR1 reads DFQATT; CDR2 reads SNEGSKA (reference sequence). V was cut by 6 bases and J by 4 bases, with 10 bases left in between. The CDR3 is 11 amino acids. The CDR3 protein is CSALREYEQYF. The CDR3 nucleotides read TGCAGTGCCCTGAGAGAATACGAGCAGTACTTC.

This sequence joins TRBV10-3 and TRBJ2-1; 9 nucleotides match TRBD2. With 5 bases clipped from V and 1 base from J, the junction kept 21 bases outside the gene matches. CDR3 size: 21 residues. Germline CDR1 is ENHRY and CDR2 is SYGVKD. Here the CDR3 reads CAISRSEGVLAGRDSYNEQFF. CDR3 bases: TGTGCCATCAGTCGGAGTGAGGGGGTCCTAGCGGGAAGGGATTCCTACAATGAGCAGTTCTTC.